The next 18 T cell receptor beta chains were all read from a single sample in a study of T-cell memory formation after mild COVID-19 (dated by TCRdb to the early 2020s). Library generation was performed with 5' RACE. The run used an Illumina NovaSeq 6000. Using fastp trimming at Q25 and MiXCR clonotype assembly, TCRdb reanalyzed the public sequencing data and kept in-frame beta chains. Here each entry gathers all rows of one CDR3 protein and keeps the most common genes and DNA. The sample table contains 550,000 to 700,000 distinct CDR3 sequences; only one count was recorded for around 17% of them. Around 12% of the sample rests with the top ten. Sequencing was carried out using PBMCs or a T cell subset sorted from them (not recorded which). All receptors derive from an adult woman who had mild COVID-19 (a few samples of this study predate the infection). The sample titles of this study are shuffled in the database, so cell type and time point are left out; the donor was told from shared clones.

The V call is TRBV12-5, the J call TRBJ2-1; D perhaps matches TRBD2 (6 bases). The ends were cut back, 7 bases at V and 8 bases at J, with 18 bases in the middle. The CDR3 consists of 14 residues. The germline V gene encodes CDR1 LGHNT and CDR2 FRNRAP. This chain's CDR3 is CASAPWEWDYEQFF. DNA for the CDR3: TGTGCTAGTGCGCCGTGGGAGTGGGACTATGAGCAGTTCTTC.

The V and J genes are TRBV6-5 and TRBJ1-1; the D is unclear. This CDR3 spans 13 amino acids. The ends were cut back, 3 bases at V and 5 bases at J, with 10 bases in the middle. In germline, CDR1 is MNHEY, CDR2 SVGAGI. The CDR3 reads CASSYTAGTEAFF. Here the CDR3 DNA reads TGTGCCAGCAGTTATACGGCGGGGACTGAAGCTTTCTTT.

This sequence joins TRBV12-3 or TRBV12-4 and TRBJ1-4, with 8 positions matching TRBD1. The V and J ends lost 10 bases and 11 bases, in that order; junction bases with no gene match: 6. This CDR3 spans 11 amino acids. The CDR3 bases are TGTGCCATCCAGACAGGGGACAAACTGTTTTTT. Protein sequence: CAIQTGDKLFF.

The CDR3 spells CSAGTTGGVYGYTF. In DNA form, the CDR3 reads TGCAGTGCTGGGACAACAGGGGGCGTCTATGGCTACACCTTC. This sequence joins TRBV20-1 and TRBJ1-2; 9 nucleotides agree with TRBD1. The CDR3 has 14 amino acids. The germline V gene encodes CDR1 DFQATT and CDR2 SNEGSKA (reference sequence). Trimming cost V 5 bases and J 4 bases; bases outside gene matches: 8.

A remark on this clonotype: The germline gene is not matched at one end of the junction; a read error may be the cause. This chain links TRBV4-1 with TRBJ2-2; D not certain. The germline V gene encodes CDR1 MGHRA and CDR2 YSYEKL. The CDR3 has 13 amino acids. CDR3: CASRQAWTGELFF. Written as DNA, the CDR3 is TGCGCCAGCAGACAAGCGTGGACCGGGGAGCTGTTTTTT.

This clonotype was observed a few times. The chain employs TRBV12-3 or TRBV12-4 and TRBJ2-3, with 11 nucleotides matching TRBD2. The CDR3 spans 20 residues. J gave up 3 bases and V 4 bases, and 18 bases lay outside the gene matches. The CDR3 spells CASSSPPKVAGGPWTDTQYF. Here the CDR3 DNA reads TGTGCCAGCAGTTCCCCGCCGAAGGTAGCGGGAGGGCCTTGGACAGATACGCAGTATTTT.

In this sample, this clonotype turned up many times. This rearrangement joins TRBV12-3 or TRBV12-4 to TRBJ2-2; 7 nucleotides match TRBD2. The J segment lost 4 bases and the V segment lost 1 base, leaving 3 bases of the junction unmatched. The CDR3 runs to 15 residues. Here the CDR3 DNA reads TGTGCCAGCAGTTTAGGTCTAGCGGTCACCGGGGAGCTGTTTTTT. Translation gives CASSLGLAVTGELFF.

The chain couples TRBV12-3 or TRBV12-4 to TRBJ1-6; possible D gene TRBD1, 5 bases. V was shortened by 3 bases and J by 6 bases, with 9 bases between the two germline ends. This CDR3 spans 14 amino acids. CDR3 protein: CASSLGGFNSPLHF. Here the CDR3 DNA reads TGTGCCAGCAGTTTGGGGGGGTTTAATTCACCCCTCCACTTT.

The rearrangement uses TRBV11-2 and TRBJ2-7; 10 positions match TRBD2. Germline V CDR1 and CDR2: SGHAT, FQNNGV. J was trimmed by 4 bases and V by 2 bases; bases with no gene match: 5. CDR3 length: 15 amino acids. The CDR3 spells CASSLFIAGGYEQYF. The CDR3 nucleotides are TGTGCCAGCAGCTTATTTATAGCGGGGGGATACGAGCAGTACTTC.

This chain connects TRBV18 to TRBJ2-7; the match to TRBD1 covers 9 bases. The CDR3 loop spans 14 amino acids. From germline, CDR1 is KGHSH and CDR2 LQKENI. The V and J ends lost 5 bases and 4 bases, in that order; junction bases with no gene match: 6. CDR3 protein: CASSTGTGKYEQYF. The DNA for the CDR3 is TGTGCCAGCTCAACCGGGACAGGGAAGTACGAGCAGTACTTC.

The chain recombines TRBV7-9 with TRBJ2-3; 9 bases line up with TRBD1. V was pared by 1 base and J by 4 bases, with 6 bases of the junction left unmatched. Germline-derived CDR1 and CDR2 are SEHNR and FQNEAQ (reference sequence). CDR3 length: 16 amino acids. The CDR3 is CASSLEQTGGADTQYF. CDR3 coding DNA: TGTGCCAGCAGCTTAGAACAGACAGGGGGAGCAGATACGCAGTATTTT.

This clonotype was found once. This chain links TRBV3-1 with TRBJ2-5, with TRBD1 matching over 10 bases. Germline V gives CDR1 LGHDT, CDR2 YNNKEL (reference sequence). The CDR3 covers 15 residues. The trim removed 7 bases at V and 0 bases at J, leaving 5 bases unmatched. The CDR3: CASTPGTGDQETQYF. The CDR3 DNA is TGTGCCAGCACCCCCGGGACAGGGGACCAAGAGACCCAGTACTTC.

J is TRBJ1-3 and V is TRBV6-1; no clear D gene. Germline CDR1 is MNHNS and CDR2 is SASEGT. V was clipped by 2 bases and J by 1 base, with 15 bases between them. CDR3 size: 17 residues. This CDR3 is CASSEPPYRSSGNTIYF. The DNA for the CDR3 is TGTGCCAGCAGTGAACCCCCGTATCGGTCTTCTGGAAACACCATATATTTT.

This clonotype was observed a few times. This chain uses TRBV20-1 with TRBJ2-7; 7 bases match TRBD2. This CDR3 is 15 amino acids long. Germline V gives CDR1 DFQATT, CDR2 SNEGSKA (reference sequence). The trim removed 6 bases at V and 3 bases at J, leaving 14 bases unmatched. The CDR3 DNA follows: TGCAGTGCGAGAATCATCACTAGCGCTAACTACGAGCAGTACTTC. Encoded protein: CSARIITSANYEQYF.

Written as DNA, the CDR3 is TGTGCCACCAGTGATTGGGGACAGGCGAACACCGGGGAGCTGTTTTTT. Its translation: CATSDWGQANTGELFF. This chain uses TRBV24-1 with TRBJ2-2, with 8 bases that match TRBD1. Trimming removed 2 bases from V and 0 bases from J; junction bases left unmatched: 1. Germline V gene lookup returns CDR1 KGHDR and CDR2 SFDVKD. This CDR3 has 16 residues.

Ten or more counts support this clonotype. The genes are TRBV6-5 and TRBJ2-3; D may be TRBD2 (6 bases). The germline CDR1 and CDR2 sequences are MNHEY and SVGAGI. Between the trimmed V and J ends, which lost 1 base and 6 bases, there was a span of 14 bases. This CDR3 contains 15 residues. CDR3 amino acids: CASSYFPGRGDTQYF. Here the CDR3 DNA reads TGTGCCAGCAGTTACTTTCCGGGACGGGGGGATACGCAGTATTTT.

This clonotype was detected only a few times. With a much larger clone just one base away, this may be a read error. The J gene is TRBJ1-1, the V gene TRBV9, with D maybe TRBD1 (6 bases). Germline V gene lookup returns CDR1 SGDLS and CDR2 YYNGEE. The CDR3 has 14 residues. Trimming took 0 bases from V and 1 from J, leaving 7 bases between them. CDR3 sequence reads: CASSVAQGNTEAFF. DNA for the CDR3: TGTGCCAGCAGCGTAGCACAGGGGAACACTGAAGCTTTCTTT.

The J gene is TRBJ1-1, the V gene TRBV20-1; 8 nucleotides match TRBD1. The J segment lost 6 bases and the V segment lost 4 bases, leaving 7 bases of the junction unmatched. The CDR3 spans 13 residues. CDR1 is DFQATT, CDR2 SNEGSKA, per germline (reference sequence). This chain's CDR3 is CSATSGQDPEAFF. The CDR3 DNA follows: TGCAGTGCTACCTCGGGACAGGACCCTGAAGCTTTCTTT.